The rows below give T cell receptor beta chains drawn from one sample of a study of blood T cell repertoires in COVID-19. Assay: immunoSEQ multiplex PCR; the TCRdb copy retains only in-frame clones and omits some. There are around 400,000 clones in the sample; just over 90% occur only once, and about 0.9% lies in the top ten. Sample: PBMCs or T cells enriched from blood (not recorded which). All receptors come from a woman between 35 and 50 years old who had been exposed to COVID-19. Each CDR3 is given with its conserved first and last residue. The size entry is marked missing in some rows and otherwise reads once, few, many or a size class.

NA,TRBJ1-2,TRBV7-6,CASRDPTGYGYTF
once,TRBJ1-1,TRBV9,CASSVGTGLVSTEAFF
NA,TRBJ2-1,TRBV7-2,CASSSNSGSSYNEQFF
NA,TRBJ2-7,TRBV10-3,CAISDFVGGAYEQYF
NA,TRBJ2-5,TRBV7-7,CASSLTAASGGETQYF
NA,TRBJ1-5,TRBV5-5,CASSRQNTGTGNHQPQHF
NA,TRBJ1-2,TRBV19,CASSKTGTGYGYTF
NA,TRBJ2-3,TRBV5-8,CASSLGGLAGGTLTDTQYF
NA,TRBJ1-2,TRBV2,CASSFAQGASNYGYTF
NA,TRBJ1-6,TRBV5-6,CASSWTGENSPLHF
once,TRBJ1-1,TRBV7-9,CASSLGQGYPNTEAFF
NA,TRBJ1-1,TRBV19,CASSPVRYREDRRGTEAFF
NA,TRBJ1-1,TRBV30,CAWSHGGTEAFF
NA,TRBJ1-2,TRBV6-1,CASSEVRDYGYTF
NA,TRBJ1-1,TRBV5-1,CASRLGGTGDTEAFF
NA,TRBJ1-2,TRBV3-1/TRBV3-2,CASSVKMSRGGGYTF
NA,TRBJ1-1,TRBV2,CASMQGTVNTEAFF
NA,TRBJ2-1,TRBV19,CASTARGRQFF
NA,TRBJ1-2,TRBV5-8,CASSRVRCTF
NA,TRBJ2-5,TRBV6-5,CASSWGHRAEETQYF
NA,TRBJ2-7,TRBV7-8,CASSLRGQGYEQYF
NA,TRBJ2-1,TRBV11-3,CASSSNQFNEQFF
NA,TRBJ2-7,TRBV5-1,CASRKKGGLADSYEQYF
NA,TRBJ1-2,TRBV18,CASSPDRGRGYTF
NA,TRBJ1-2,TRBV11-2,CASSLGRGTGGGYTF
NA,TRBJ1-5,TRBV2,CASKRSGVNQPQHF
NA,TRBJ2-1,TRBV5-8,CASSGGDTYNEQFF
once,TRBJ2-5,TRBV21-1,CASSLRTGSETQYF
NA,TRBJ1-2,TRBV5-1,CASSLGDRVDGYTF
NA,TRBJ1-6,TRBV5-6,CASSFRASSYNSPLHF
NA,TRBJ1-1,TRBV6-2/TRBV6-3,CASSYRTGVTEAFF
NA,TRBJ2-3,TRBV9,CASSYRGGSADTQYF
NA,TRBJ2-5,TRBV27,CASGGGWGGKETQYF
once,TRBJ1-2,TRBV6-5,CASSQRGRPGYGYTF
once,TRBJ2-7,TRBV4-1,CASSRTSGSYEQYF
NA,TRBJ2-5,TRBV19,CASSPGGTGQETQYF
NA,TRBJ2-1,TRBV7-2,CASSRGGLAGGNEQFF
NA,TRBJ1-2,TRBV6-5,CASSLLTDRYTF
once,TRBJ2-5,TRBV18,CASSPLARVQETQYF
NA,TRBJ2-7,TRBV7-4,CASSPSREDVYEQYF